This TCR beta chain was sequenced for a study of blood T cell repertoires in COVID-19. The wider study: Samples taken during acute and convalescent COVID-19 were collected in the United States, Italy and Spain. Nucleic acid was either cDNA or gDNA, and it came from T cells, B-cell-depleted T cells, or PBMCs.

CDR3 length equals 14 residues. V lost 6 bases to trimming and J lost 5 bases; unmatched junction nucleotides: 9. Germline V gene sequence: CDR1 MNHEY, CDR2 SVGAGI. How the authors handled the data: Amplified reference gene primers provided the basis for estimating nucleated cell counts. Libraries were prepared by immunoSEQ multiplex PCR; TCRdb keeps only in-frame clonotypes and omits some of them. V, J and clone size were drawn from that table, and D and trimming were deduced from the DNA. The sample carries tens of thousands of clones, around 89% recorded once. Sample: peripheral blood. The chain is built from TRBV6-5 and TRBJ1-2; 7 bases are a match to TRBD1. This clonotype was obtained from a man in his sixties with acute or convalescent COVID-19. CDR3 sequence reads: CASRRTGGDYGYTF. CDR3 sequence (DNA): TGTGCCAGCAGAAGGACAGGTGGTGATTATGGCTACACCTTC.